This TCR beta chain appears in the sequencing data of a study of blood T cell repertoires in COVID-19. Study-wide background: Samples representing acute and convalescent COVID-19 were sourced from the United States, Italy and Spain. PBMCs, B-cell-depleted T cells, or T cells provided the cDNA or gDNA that made up the material.

In the original processing: Amplification of reference gene primers provided the estimated nucleated cell counts. Only in-frame clones appear in the TCRdb table, and some are missing; sequencing was by immunoSEQ multiplex PCR. V and J calls and clone size come straight from that table; D and trimming were deduced from the DNA. The sample lists roughly 160,000 clones, 70% to 90% occurring once. V shed 0 bases, J shed 5 bases, and the junction held 4 bases outside the gene matches. Germline values: CDR1 SGDLS, CDR2 YYNGEE. There are 15 residues in the CDR3. Sequencing was performed on peripheral blood. The chain couples TRBV9 to TRBJ2-5, with 10 bases matching TRBD1. The sequence was obtained from a man in his sixties with acute or convalescent COVID-19. DNA of the CDR3: TGTGCCAGCAGCGTAGAGACAGGGGGCGGTGAGACCCAGTACTTC. It is translated as CASSVETGGGETQYF. Complete variable domain (other parts from reference TRBV9 and TRBJ2-5): DSGVTQTPKHLITATGQRVTLRCSPRSGDLSVYWYQQSLDQGLQFLIQYYNGEERAKGNILERFSAQQFPDLHSELNLSSLELGDSALYFCASSVETGGGETQYFGPGTRLLVL.